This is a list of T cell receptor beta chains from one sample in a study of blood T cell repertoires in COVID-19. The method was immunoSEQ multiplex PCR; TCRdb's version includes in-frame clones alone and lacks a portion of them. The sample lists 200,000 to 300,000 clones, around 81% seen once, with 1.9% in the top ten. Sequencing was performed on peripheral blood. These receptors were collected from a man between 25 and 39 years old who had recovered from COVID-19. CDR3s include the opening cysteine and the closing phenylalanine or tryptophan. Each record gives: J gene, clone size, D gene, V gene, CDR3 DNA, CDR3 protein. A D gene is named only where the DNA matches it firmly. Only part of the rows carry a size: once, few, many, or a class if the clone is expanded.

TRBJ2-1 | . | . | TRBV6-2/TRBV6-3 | TGTGCCAGCAGTTACAAGGTCGACTACAGTGAGCAGTTCTTC | CASSYKVDYSEQFF
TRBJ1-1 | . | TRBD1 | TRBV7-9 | TGTGCCAGCAGACCAGAAAGCACAGGGGGCCCTGAAGCTTTCTTT | CASRPESTGGPEAFF
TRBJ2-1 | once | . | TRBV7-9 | TGTGCCAGCAGCTTCTGGACAAAGGGTTATGAGCAGTTCTTC | CASSFWTKGYEQFF
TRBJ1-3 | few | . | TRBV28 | TGTGCCAGCAGTTTACGGAGCACCATATATTTT | CASSLRSTIYF
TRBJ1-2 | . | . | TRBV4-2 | TGTGCCAGCAGCCAAGCTCGGGGTTCAGGCTACACCTTC | CASSQARGSGYTF
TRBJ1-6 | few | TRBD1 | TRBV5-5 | TGTGCCAGCAGCCTGGACAGGGCGTCGAGGCCCCTCCACTTT | CASSLDRASRPLHF
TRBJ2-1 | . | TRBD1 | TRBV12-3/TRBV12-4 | TGTGCCAGCAGTTGGGACAGAGTCAATGAGCAGTTCTTC | CASSWDRVNEQFF
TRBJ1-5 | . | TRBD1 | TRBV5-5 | TGTGCCAGCAGCCAAGGAGGACAGGGTCTCAGTACCCAGCATTTT | CASSQGGQGLSTQHF
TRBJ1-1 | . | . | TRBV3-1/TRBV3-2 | TGTGCCAGCAGCCAAGGCGGGAGGGGGTCAGGGAACACTGAAGCTTTCTTT | CASSQGGRGSGNTEAFF
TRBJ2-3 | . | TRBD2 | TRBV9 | TGTGCCAGCAGCGAACGGGGTAGCGGGGGGCTGTACAACACAGATACGCAGTATTTT | CASSERGSGGLYNTDTQYF
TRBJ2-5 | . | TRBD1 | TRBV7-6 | TGTGCCAGCAGCTCCCCGAGGCAGGGGGCTTGGGAGACCCAGTACTTC | CASSSPRQGAWETQYF
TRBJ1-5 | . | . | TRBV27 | TGTGCCAGCAGGTTAGGGCAGGGACTTTATAGCAATCAGCCCCAGCATTTT | CASRLGQGLYSNQPQHF
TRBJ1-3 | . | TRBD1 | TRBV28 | TGTGCTTCAGGGGGCGTAGCTGGAAACACCATATATTTT | CASGGVAGNTIYF
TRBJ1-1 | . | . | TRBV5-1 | TGCGCCAGCAGCTTGGTTGGACAGCCGAACACTGAAGCTTTCTTT | CASSLVGQPNTEAFF
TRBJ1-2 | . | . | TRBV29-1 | TGCAGCGTCCAGGACAGAAGCCTCTATGGCTACACCTTC | CSVQDRSLYGYTF
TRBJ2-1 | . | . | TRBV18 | TGTGCCAGCTCACCAGGAGGAGGAGGAGGGCAGTTCTTC | CASSPGGGGGQFF
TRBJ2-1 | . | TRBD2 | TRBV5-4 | TGTGCCAGCAGCCGCGGGGGGGCTAGCGGGGCGGACAATGAGCAGTTCTTC | CASSRGGASGADNEQFF
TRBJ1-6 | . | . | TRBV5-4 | TGTGCCAGCAGCCGGGATAATTCACCCCTCCACTTT | CASSRDNSPLHF
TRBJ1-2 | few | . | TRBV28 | TGTGCCAGCGTCCACCAGGGGTGGTATGGCTACACCTTC | CASVHQGWYGYTF
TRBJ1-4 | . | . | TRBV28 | TGTGCCAGCAGTTTACTGGCGGGTACTAGTGAAAAACTGTTTTTT | CASSLLAGTSEKLFF
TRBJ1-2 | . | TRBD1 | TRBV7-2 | TGTGCCAGCAGCTTTCGACAGGGGATTGGCTACACCTTC | CASSFRQGIGYTF
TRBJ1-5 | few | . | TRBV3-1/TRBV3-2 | TGTGCCAGCAGCCAAGATACGACAGCAAATCAGCCCCAGCATTTT | CASSQDTTANQPQHF
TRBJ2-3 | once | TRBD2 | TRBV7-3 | TGTGCCAGCAGCTCCGGGGTACTAGCGGGGGTCGCAGATACGCAGTATTTT | CASSSGVLAGVADTQYF
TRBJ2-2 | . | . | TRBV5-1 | TGCGCCAGCAGCCCTCCACTTAACACCGGGGAGCTGTTTTTT | CASSPPLNTGELFF
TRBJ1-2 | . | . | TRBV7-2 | TGTGCCAGCAGCTTAGGGCCGGTCGACAGTAACTATGGCTACACCTTC | CASSLGPVDSNYGYTF
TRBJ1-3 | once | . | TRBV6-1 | TGTGCCAGCAGTGAAGCTAATCTGAGGTGGGGAAACACCATATATTTT | CASSEANLRWGNTIYF
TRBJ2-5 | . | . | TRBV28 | TGTGCCAGCAACCTTGCGGGGGCGGTGGAGACCCAGTACTTC | CASNLAGAVETQYF
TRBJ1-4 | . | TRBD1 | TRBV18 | TGTGCCAGCTCATCTAACCTGGGACAGGGGAATGAAAAACTGTTTTTT | CASSSNLGQGNEKLFF